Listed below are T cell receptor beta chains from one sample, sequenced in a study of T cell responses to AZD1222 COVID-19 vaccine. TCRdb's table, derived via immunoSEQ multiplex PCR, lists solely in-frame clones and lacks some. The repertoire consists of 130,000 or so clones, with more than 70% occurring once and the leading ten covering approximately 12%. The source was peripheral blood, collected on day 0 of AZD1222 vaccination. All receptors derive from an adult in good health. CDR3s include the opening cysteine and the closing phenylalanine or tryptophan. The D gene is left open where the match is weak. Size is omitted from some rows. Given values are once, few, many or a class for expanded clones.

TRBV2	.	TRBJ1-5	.	TGTGCCAGCAGTGAATATCAGGGTGGCCAGCCCCAGCATTTT	CASSEYQGGQPQHF
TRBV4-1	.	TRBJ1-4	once	TGCGCCAGCAGCCAAGCGGGGCAGAGAGACGAAAAACTGTTTTTT	CASSQAGQRDEKLFF
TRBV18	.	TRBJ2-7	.	TGTGCCAGCTCACCTTCGGGGCAGATCGCCGAGCAGTACTTC	CASSPSGQIAEQYF
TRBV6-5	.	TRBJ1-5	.	TGTGCCAGCAGACCAGGGGCTCATCAGCCCCAGCATTTT	CASRPGAHQPQHF
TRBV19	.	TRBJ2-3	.	TGTGCCAGTAGTTCACAAAGCAACTCGGATACGCAGTATTTT	CASSSQSNSDTQYF
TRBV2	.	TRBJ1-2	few	TGTGCCAGCAGTGAAAGGAACTATGGCTACACCTTC	CASSERNYGYTF
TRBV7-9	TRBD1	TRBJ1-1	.	TGTGCCAGCAGCTTAGGGACAGGGGTGAACACTGAAGCTTTCTTT	CASSLGTGVNTEAFF
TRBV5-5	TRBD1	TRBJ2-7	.	TGTGCCAGCAGAGATCGTCAACGGGACAGCGAGCAGTACTTC	CASRDRQRDSEQYF
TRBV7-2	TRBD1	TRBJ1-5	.	TGTGCCAGCAGCCTACAGGGGAGTAGAGATCAGCCCCAGCATTTT	CASSLQGSRDQPQHF
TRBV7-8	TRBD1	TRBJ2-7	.	TGTGCCAGCAGGGGGCGTTGGGGGACAGGGAGGGACGAGCAGTACTTC	CASRGRWGTGRDEQYF
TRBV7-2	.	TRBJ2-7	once	TGTGCCAGCAGCACCGAGGCGGGATTCTACGAGCAGTACTTC	CASSTEAGFYEQYF
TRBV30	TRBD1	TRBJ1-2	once	TGTGCCTGGAGTACACAGGGGGGCTATGGCTACACCTTC	CAWSTQGGYGYTF
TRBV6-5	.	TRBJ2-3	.	TGTGCCAGCCTGATCACAGATACGCAGTATTTT	CASLITDTQYF
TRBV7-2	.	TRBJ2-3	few	TGTGCCAGCAGCTTAGAGGGGATAATAGATACGCAGTATTTT	CASSLEGIIDTQYF
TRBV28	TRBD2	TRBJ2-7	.	TGTGCCAGCAGTTTATTGACTAGCGGGAGCTCCTACGAGCAGTACTTC	CASSLLTSGSSYEQYF
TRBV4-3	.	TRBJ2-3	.	TGCGCCAGCAGCCAAGATGCAGGGGGGGTTTCAGATACGCAGTATTTT	CASSQDAGGVSDTQYF
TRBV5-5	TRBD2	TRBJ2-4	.	TGTGCCAGCAGCCCCGCTTTAGGGTTTCGGGGGGGAGCCAAAAACATTCAGTACTTC	CASSPALGFRGGAKNIQYF
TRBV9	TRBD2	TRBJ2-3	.	TGTGCCAGCAGCACCCAAGAGCGGGGGAGCACAGATACGCAGTATTTT	CASSTQERGSTDTQYF
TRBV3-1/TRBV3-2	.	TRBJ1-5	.	TGTGCCAGCAGTCCGGGGCCCTATAGCAATCAGCCCCAGCATTTT	CASSPGPYSNQPQHF
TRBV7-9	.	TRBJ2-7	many	TGTGCCAGCAGCCAAACGGTGGACAGCTACGAGCAGTACTTC	CASSQTVDSYEQYF
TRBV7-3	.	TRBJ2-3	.	TGTGCCAGCTCACTTTCGTGCCGCGAGGGAGGTACGCAGTATTTT	CASSLSCREGGTQYF
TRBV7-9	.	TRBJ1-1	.	TGTGCCAGCAGCCCTCGGTCCCGGGGCGCGGGCACTGAAGCTTTCTTT	CASSPRSRGAGTEAFF
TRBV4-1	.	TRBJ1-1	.	TGCGCCAGCAGCCACCCCTGGGGGAGAACTGAAGCTTTCTTT	CASSHPWGRTEAFF
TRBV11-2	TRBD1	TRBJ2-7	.	TGTGCCAGCAGCTTAGGGACAGGGGCTTCGTACGAGCAGTACTTC	CASSLGTGASYEQYF
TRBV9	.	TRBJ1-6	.	TGTGCCAGCAGCCCCCGAATGATTAATTCACCCCTCCACTTT	CASSPRMINSPLHF
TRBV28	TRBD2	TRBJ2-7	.	TGTGCCAGCAGTTCCCCAACGACGGGGGGACCAAGGCAGTACTTC	CASSSPTTGGPRQYF
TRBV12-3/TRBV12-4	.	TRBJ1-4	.	TGTGCCAGCAGTTCCAATGAAAAACTGTTTTTT	CASSSNEKLFF
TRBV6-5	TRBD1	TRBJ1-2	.	TGTGCCAGCCTTGGGACAGACCCCTTTAATGGCTACACCTTC	CASLGTDPFNGYTF
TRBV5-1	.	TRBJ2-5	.	TGCGCCAGCACCCGACAGGAACCACAAGAGACCCAGTACTTC	CASTRQEPQETQYF
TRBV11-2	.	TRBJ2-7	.	TGTGCCAGCAGCCTAGTGGGGGGTGGCGAGCAGTACTTC	CASSLVGGGEQYF
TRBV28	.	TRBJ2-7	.	TGTGCCAGCAGTGCTAACCCCAGGGACCGCTACGAGCAGTACTTC	CASSANPRDRYEQYF